This T cell receptor (beta chain) was captured by sequencing in a study of regulatory and conventional T cells in breast cancer. One entry per CDR3 protein, called by TCRdb with MiXCR from the PCR reads. The sample lists under 1,400 distinct CDR3 sequences; approximately 30% were seen once. Germline CDR1 is SGHAT and CDR2 is FQNNGV. CDR3 length equals 15 residues. Losses at the gene ends were 5 bases for V and 5 bases for J; bases not matched to a gene: 11. This sequence originates from a female donor with breast cancer. Sequenced: conventional T cells from blood. This chain joins TRBV11-2 and TRBJ1-1, with 7 bases fitting TRBD1. CDR3 region: CASSMEGAGVTEAFF. The CDR3 region has the DNA TGTGCCAGCAGCATGGAGGGGGCAGGGGTGACTGAAGCTTTCTTT.